These T cell receptor beta chains were read from a single sample in a study of shared clonotypes between healthy human individuals. Some clones are missing from TCRdb's copy, which holds only in-frame ones; the method was immunoSEQ multiplex PCR. Of millions of clones in the sample, roughly 91% are singletons; the top ten hold approximately 1.7%. Sequencing was done on a sample of naive CD8+ T cells from PBMCs. These TCRs come from a man aged 18-30 years in good health. Some clones in this sample may be carry-over from other donors' samples. CDR3s include the opening cysteine and the closing phenylalanine or tryptophan. The order of the fields is clone size, D gene, J gene, V gene, CDR3 DNA, CDR3 protein. D genes are given only for firm matches. Clone size is shown for a subset of rows, as once, few, many or a class of expanded clone.

size: -
D: TRBD2
J: TRBJ2-5
V: TRBV7-9
DNA: TGTGCCAGCAGCCCGCCGCGCGCGGGAGGGCCTCAAGAGACCCAGTACTTC
CDR3: CASSPPRAGGPQETQYF

size: -
D: TRBD1
J: TRBJ2-3
V: TRBV29-1
DNA: TGCAGCGTTGAACCACGAGATGGGACAGGCTACACAGATACGCAGTATTTT
CDR3: CSVEPRDGTGYTDTQYF

size: -
D: -
J: TRBJ2-5
V: TRBV7-9
DNA: TGTGCCAGCGCCGCGGCCTTGGTCCAAGCGACCCAGTACTTC
CDR3: CASAAALVQATQYF

size: -
D: -
J: TRBJ2-3
V: TRBV28
DNA: TGTGCCAGCAGTTTCTTTTATCGGATGGAGACTAGCACAGATACGCAGTATTTT
CDR3: CASSFFYRMETSTDTQYF

size: few
D: -
J: TRBJ2-3
V: TRBV9
DNA: TGTGCCAGCACCGAAGGGGGTTGGATAGATACGCAGTATTTT
CDR3: CASTEGGWIDTQYF

size: -
D: -
J: TRBJ2-3
V: TRBV7-2
DNA: TGTGCCAGCCGGACACGGAGTGGGGATACGCAGTATTTT
CDR3: CASRTRSGDTQYF

size: -
D: TRBD2
J: TRBJ2-6
V: TRBV4-3
DNA: TGCGCCAGCAGCCCGGGACTAGCGGCCTCCTCGGCGGCCAACGTCCTGACTTTC
CDR3: CASSPGLAASSAANVLTF

size: -
D: -
J: TRBJ1-2
V: TRBV19
DNA: TGTGCCAGTAATGGACCAGGCTACACCTTC
CDR3: CASNGPGYTF

size: -
D: -
J: TRBJ2-5
V: TRBV11-1
DNA: TGTGCCAGCAGCTTTAGGTTAATGGCGGTTCAAGAGACCCAGTACTTC
CDR3: CASSFRLMAVQETQYF

size: -
D: -
J: TRBJ2-7
V: TRBV27
DNA: TGTGCCAGCAGTTTGGCAGGACGGCCTACCTACGAGCAGTACTTC
CDR3: CASSLAGRPTYEQYF

size: -
D: -
J: TRBJ2-1
V: TRBV4-3
DNA: TGCGCCAGCAGCCCCGAAATAGCGACCTCCTACAATGAGCAGTTCTTC
CDR3: CASSPEIATSYNEQFF

size: -
D: -
J: TRBJ1-4
V: TRBV6-6
DNA: TGTGCCAGCAGTACTACTCGACTCCCGGGGGAAAAACTGTTTTTT
CDR3: CASSTTRLPGEKLFF

size: -
D: TRBD2
J: TRBJ2-1
V: TRBV28
DNA: TGTGCCAGCCTCATGAGGCTACTACGGCGGGAGGGTGCCTACAATGAGCAGTTCTTC
CDR3: CASLMRLLRREGAYNEQFF

size: -
D: -
J: TRBJ2-7
V: TRBV4-3
DNA: TGCGCCAGCAGCCAAGAAAGACACCTACCGGGTGAGCAGTACTTC
CDR3: CASSQERHLPGEQYF

size: -
D: TRBD1
J: TRBJ2-1
V: TRBV4-3
DNA: TGCGCCAGCAGCCAAGATGCGGGACAGGGCAATGAGCAGTTCTTC
CDR3: CASSQDAGQGNEQFF

size: -
D: -
J: TRBJ1-1
V: TRBV28
DNA: TGTGCCAGTACGTGGGACACGGGGTGGACTGAAGCTTTCTTT
CDR3: CASTWDTGWTEAFF

size: -
D: TRBD1
J: TRBJ1-5
V: TRBV5-6
DNA: TGTGCCAGCAGCCAAGGGGGCTTAAGCAATCAGCCCCAGCATTTT
CDR3: CASSQGGLSNQPQHF

size: once
D: -
J: TRBJ2-1
V: TRBV9
DNA: TGTGCCAGCAGCTCAGGGGCTATCAATGAGCAGTTCTTC
CDR3: CASSSGAINEQFF

size: -
D: TRBD2
J: TRBJ2-7
V: TRBV29-1
DNA: TGCAGCGTTGAAGTCGGGACTAGCGGTACCTACGAGCAGTACTTC
CDR3: CSVEVGTSGTYEQYF

size: -
D: TRBD2
J: TRBJ2-7
V: TRBV28
DNA: TGTGCCAGCAGTTTTCTAGCGGGAGGGTCGAGCCCCTCCTACGAGCAGTACTTC
CDR3: CASSFLAGGSSPSYEQYF

size: -
D: -
J: TRBJ1-2
V: TRBV29-1
DNA: TGCAGCGCCGCGGGAGGCGATGGCTACACCTTC
CDR3: CSAAGGDGYTF